This is a list of T cell receptor beta chains from one sample in a study of T cell changes during pregnancy in multiple sclerosis. The data were produced by immunoSEQ multiplex PCR, yet TCRdb's version contains in-frame clones alone and is incomplete. The profile shows under 25,000 clones, roughly 85% of them singletons. The sequenced sample was CD8+ T cells from peripheral blood mononuclear cells, obtained in the first trimester of pregnancy. The receptors shown here come from a female donor in good health, enrolled as a control in a pregnancy study. Each CDR3 is given with its conserved first and last residue. A D gene is named only where the DNA matches it firmly. Only some rows state a clone size, as once, few, many or a class for expanded clones.

TRBJ1-3	TRBV18	-	20	TRBD1	TGTGCCAGCTCACCTTTAGCACAGGGGGAAGTAAGAAGCTCTGGAAACACCATATATTTT	CASSPLAQGEVRSSGNTIYF
TRBJ2-1	TRBV18	-	14	-	TGTGCCAGCTCACCAAGCGGTTCCTACAATGAGCAGTTCTTC	CASSPSGSYNEQFF
TRBJ2-2	TRBV4-1	-	14	TRBD1	TGCGCCAGCAGCACGACAGGGTTTGCCGGGGAGCTGTTTTTT	CASSTTGFAGELFF
TRBJ2-1	TRBV11-3	-	14	-	TGTGCCAGCAGCTCCTCTTCCAGACAGGATGAGCAGTTCTTC	CASSSSSRQDEQFF
TRBJ1-1	TRBV19	-	19	TRBD1	TGTGCCAGTAGTATAGAGGTTTGGACAGGGGAGACCCTGAACACTGAAGCTTTCTTT	CASSIEVWTGETLNTEAFF
TRBJ2-7	TRBV4-2	-	17	TRBD2	TGTGCCAGCAGCCAAGAAGGTGGGGGGGGGACTAGCGGCGAGCAGTACTTC	CASSQEGGGGTSGEQYF
TRBJ2-7	TRBV6-5	-	13	-	TGTGCCAGCACAGGGGGGCGCTCCTACGAGCAGTACTTC	CASTGGRSYEQYF
TRBJ1-2	TRBV30	-	15	-	TGTGCCTGGAGTGTAGGAACAGCCAGTAACTATGGCTACACCTTC	CAWSVGTASNYGYTF
TRBJ2-7	TRBV5-6	-	13	-	TGTGCCAGCAGCTCAAGTTTGAGCTACGAGCAGTACTTC	CASSSSLSYEQYF
TRBJ1-2	TRBV4-1	-	16	TRBD1	TGCGCCAGCAGCCAAATCCGGGACAGGGGAGAAAATGGCTACACCTTC	CASSQIRDRGENGYTF
TRBJ2-7	TRBV28	once	14	-	TGTGCCAGCAGTTTACTTGACAGCTCCTACGAGCAGTACTTC	CASSLLDSSYEQYF
TRBJ2-3	TRBV6-4	once	15	TRBD2	TGTGCCAGCAGTGGACTAGCGGGGGACACAGATACGCAGTATTTT	CASSGLAGDTDTQYF
TRBJ2-2	TRBV7-2	medium-sized	18	TRBD1	TGTGCCAGCAGCTTAAAATTTAGTAACAGGGGGAACACCGGGGAGCTGTTTTTT	CASSLKFSNRGNTGELFF
TRBJ2-7	TRBV28	-	12	TRBD1	TGTGCCAGCTCCCCGGACAGGCGCGAGCAGTACTTC	CASSPDRREQYF
TRBJ2-1	TRBV5-1	-	14	TRBD1	TGCGCCAGCAGCTTCGGGACAGCCTACAATGAGCAGTTCTTC	CASSFGTAYNEQFF
TRBJ2-1	TRBV7-7	-	15	TRBD1	TGTGCTAGCAGCCTGGACAGGAGCTCCTACAATGAGCAGTTCTTC	CASSLDRSSYNEQFF
TRBJ2-1	TRBV4-3	-	15	TRBD2	TGCGCCAGCAGCCGAATTAGCGGGGGGGCGGTTGAGCAGTTCTTC	CASSRISGGAVEQFF
TRBJ2-1	TRBV4-2	-	15	-	TGTGCCAGCAGCCGTGGGGGGATAGGTAACAATGAGCAGTTCTTC	CASSRGGIGNNEQFF
TRBJ2-3	TRBV27	-	14	TRBD1	TGTGCCAGCAGCCACAGGGGGGACACAGATACGCAGTATTTT	CASSHRGDTDTQYF
TRBJ2-1	TRBV11-2	-	15	TRBD1	TGTGCCAGCAGCTTAGATGGGACAGGGGTCGATGAGCAGTTCTTC	CASSLDGTGVDEQFF
TRBJ2-5	TRBV9	few	14	-	TGTGCCAGCAGCGTAGGGCAGGGGCAAGAGACCCAGTACTTC	CASSVGQGQETQYF
TRBJ2-7	TRBV13	-	14	TRBD1	TGTGCCAGCAGCCTGGGACAGGGCGGGGACGAGCAGTACTTC	CASSLGQGGDEQYF
TRBJ1-2	TRBV10-3	-	16	-	TGTGCCATCAGTGAGCCGATAGGAACAGCAAACTATGGCTACACCTTC	CAISEPIGTANYGYTF
TRBJ2-5	TRBV28	-	15	-	TGTGCCAGCAGTACCGACGGAGGGGTCCAAGAGACCCAGTACTTC	CASSTDGGVQETQYF